These 10 T cell receptor beta chains originate from one sample sequenced in a study of PD-L1 blockade in urothelial cancer. The method was immunoSEQ multiplex PCR; TCRdb's version includes in-frame clones alone and lacks a portion of them. The sample consists of some 50,000 clones, around 88% of them appearing once. This sample comprised PBMCs, obtained around atezolizumab (anti-PD-L1) treatment. The receptors were gathered from a man older than 75 with urothelial cancer.

The V and J genes are TRBV28 and TRBJ1-3; D is unclear. Trimming removed 2 bases at V and 0 bases at J, with 5 bases between. The CDR3 sequence is 14 residues long. Germline lookup yields CDR1 MDHEN and CDR2 SYDVKM. Here the CDR3 DNA reads TGTGCCAGCAGTTTAGAACTCTCTGGAAACACCATATATTTT. This translates into CASSLELSGNTIYF. Using reference TRBV28 and TRBJ1-3 for the parts outside the CDR3, the full variable domain is DVKVTQSSRYLVKRTGEKVFLECVQDMDHENMFWYRQDPGLGLRLIYFSYDVKMKEKGDIPEGYSVSREKKERFSLILESASTNQTSMYLCASSLELSGNTIYFGEGSWLTVV.

V usage is TRBV7-9 and J usage is TRBJ2-1; 9 bases are a match to TRBD2. CDR1 is SEHNR, CDR2 FQNEAQ, per germline (reference sequence). The CDR3 has 17 residues. With V trimmed by 5 bases and J by 4 bases, 12 bases remained unmatched. The CDR3 DNA reads as TGTGCCAGCAGCCCAGATTATGGGCGGGAGGGTTACAATGAGCAGTTCTTC. Translation gives CASSPDYGREGYNEQFF.

V gene TRBV6-6 combines with J gene TRBJ2-7; TRBD2 might be the D (6 bases). The CDR3 contains 15 residues. Trimming cost V 0 bases and J 3 bases, with 12 bases left between them. CDR1 is MNHNY and CDR2 is SVGAGI in the germline V gene (reference sequence). Written as DNA, the CDR3 is TGTGCCAGCAGTTACTCCCGGCGGGGCGGCTACGAGCAGTACTTC. Its translation: CASSYSRRGGYEQYF.

There are a few counts of this clone. The chain carries TRBV7-9 and TRBJ2-4; the D gene is possibly TRBD2 (5 bases). This CDR3 contains 13 residues. V lost 1 base, J lost 9 bases, and 10 bases lay in between. The germline gives CDR1 SEHNR, CDR2 FQNEAQ (reference sequence). The CDR3, as DNA: TGTGCCAGCAGCTTAGAGGCCAGCGGCATTCAGTACTTC. Translated: CASSLEASGIQYF.

The chain couples TRBV15 to TRBJ2-2, with 10 nucleotides matching TRBD1. The CDR3 sequence is 16 residues long. Germline values: CDR1 LNHNV, CDR2 YYDKDF (reference sequence). The V segment lost 2 bases and the J segment 5 bases; nucleotides outside the gene matches: 5. CDR3 DNA: TGTGCCACCAGCAGACCAGGACAGGGGGGAACCGGGGAGCTGTTTTTT. Its protein is CATSRPGQGGTGELFF.

The chain couples TRBV7-6 to TRBJ2-2; a possible D gene is TRBD2 (6 bases). Germline V lookup: CDR1 SGHVS, CDR2 FNYEAQ. Trimming cost V 0 bases and J 1 base, with 6 bases left between them. The CDR3 extends over 15 amino acids. This CDR3 reads CASSLAGGNTGELFF. CDR3 DNA: TGTGCCAGCAGCTTAGCGGGGGGGAACACCGGGGAGCTGTTTTTT.

V usage is TRBV19 and J usage is TRBJ1-1; tentatively, D is TRBD1 (6 bases). V was clipped by 6 bases and J by 4 bases, with 15 bases between them. From germline, CDR1 is LNHDA and CDR2 SQIVND (reference sequence). This CDR3 region has 14 residues. As DNA, the CDR3 is TGTGCCAGTAGCAGACCAGGGGCGGGCACTGAAGCTTTCTTT. This codes for CASSRPGAGTEAFF.

This chain joins TRBV5-1 and TRBJ2-7; possible D gene TRBD1, 6 bases. V gave up 2 bases and J gave up 5 bases, with 8 bases separating them. CDR3 length: 12 amino acids. Germline CDR1 and CDR2: SGHRS and YFSETQ. The CDR3 sequence is CASSFPGDEQYF. CDR3 sequence (DNA): TGCGCCAGCAGCTTCCCAGGGGACGAGCAGTACTTC.

This clone was seen only once. This chain uses TRBV27 with TRBJ2-1; 9 bases fit TRBD2. Trimming at V came to 4 bases and at J to 8 bases, leaving 9 bases not matched to a gene. This CDR3 is built from 15 residues. Germline CDR1 MNHEY, CDR2 SMNVEV (reference sequence). CDR3 nucleotides: TGTGCCAGCAGTTCTCTAGCGGGATCTTTACATGAGCAGTTCTTC. Encoded protein: CASSSLAGSLHEQFF.

This chain uses TRBV10-1 with TRBJ2-1; 7 nucleotides align to TRBD2. The junction had 7 bases not matched to a gene; V was cut back by 8 bases and J by 0 bases. The germline gives CDR1 WNHNN, CDR2 SYGVQD (reference sequence). The CDR3 is 15 residues long. The CDR3 sequence: CASSSGVSSYNEQFF. The CDR3 DNA is TGCGCCAGCTCCAGCGGGGTCAGCTCCTACAATGAGCAGTTCTTC.